These 3 T cell receptor beta chains were sequenced from one sample in a study of OX40 agonist ivuxolimab in advanced cancers. Generated by immunoSEQ multiplex PCR, the TCRdb table keeps only in-frame clones and is missing some. The profile shows 65,000 to 70,000 clones, more than 70% of them singletons. The sample here was CD4+ or CD8+ T cells sorted from blood, taken in a trial of the OX40 agonist ivuxolimab. The receptor source for this set is an adult with an advanced solid tumor such as melanoma, head and neck, liver or kidney cancer.

This clone was counted a single time. This rearrangement joins TRBV28 to TRBJ1-5; maybe TRBD1 (6 bases). V dropped 3 bases and J dropped 7 bases, with 16 bases sitting between them. Germline CDR1 reads MDHEN; CDR2 reads SYDVKM. There are 15 residues in the CDR3. The CDR3 protein is CASSLAGGPGQPQHF. CDR3 nucleotides: TGTGCCAGCAGTTTGGCGGGGGGCCCGGGGCAGCCCCAGCATTTT.

This clone was detected only a few times. J is TRBJ2-2 and V is TRBV11-1, with TRBD1 as a possible D gene (6 bases). Germline V gene lookup returns CDR1 SGHAT and CDR2 FQDESV (reference sequence). CDR3 length: 14 amino acids. The V end was cut by 5 bases, the J end by 8 bases, with 15 bases between. CDR3 loop: CASSPHTDRGELFF. CDR3 sequence (DNA): TGTGCCAGCAGCCCCCATACAGACAGGGGGGAGCTGTTTTTT.

The chain combines TRBV11-2 with TRBJ2-5; 7 bases agree with TRBD1. Germline CDR1 SGHAT, CDR2 FQNNGV. The CDR3 runs to 14 residues. V gave up 4 bases and J gave up 4 bases; unmatched junction bases: 6. The CDR3 sequence: CASSSLTGPETQYF. The CDR3 DNA follows: TGTGCCAGCAGCTCTCTGACAGGGCCAGAGACCCAGTACTTC.